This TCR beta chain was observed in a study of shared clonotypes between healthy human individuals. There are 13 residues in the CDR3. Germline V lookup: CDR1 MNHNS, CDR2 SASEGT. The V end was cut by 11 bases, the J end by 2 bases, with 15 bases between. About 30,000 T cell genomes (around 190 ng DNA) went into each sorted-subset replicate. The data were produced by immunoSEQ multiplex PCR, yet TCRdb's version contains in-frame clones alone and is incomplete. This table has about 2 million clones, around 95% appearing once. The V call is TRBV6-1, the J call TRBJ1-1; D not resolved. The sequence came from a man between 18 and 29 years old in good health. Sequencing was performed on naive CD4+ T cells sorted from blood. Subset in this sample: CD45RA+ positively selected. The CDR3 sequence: CASFGFLNTEAFF. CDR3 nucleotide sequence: TGTGCCTCATTCGGGTTTCTTAACACTGAAGCTTTCTTT.